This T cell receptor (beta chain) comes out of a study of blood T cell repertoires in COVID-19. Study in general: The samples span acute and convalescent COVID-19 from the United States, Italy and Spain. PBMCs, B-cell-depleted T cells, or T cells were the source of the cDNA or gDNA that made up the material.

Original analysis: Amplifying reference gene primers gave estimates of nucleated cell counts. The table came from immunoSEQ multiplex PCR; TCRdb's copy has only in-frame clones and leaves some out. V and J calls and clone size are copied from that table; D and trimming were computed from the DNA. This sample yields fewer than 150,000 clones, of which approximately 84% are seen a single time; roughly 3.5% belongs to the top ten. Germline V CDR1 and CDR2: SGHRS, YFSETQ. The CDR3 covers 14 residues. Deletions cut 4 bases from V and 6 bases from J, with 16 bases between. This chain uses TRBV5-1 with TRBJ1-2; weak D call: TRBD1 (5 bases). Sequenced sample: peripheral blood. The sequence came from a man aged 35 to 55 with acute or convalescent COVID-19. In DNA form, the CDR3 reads TGCGCCAGCAGCCCCACGGCAGGGTTCGATGGCTACACCTTC. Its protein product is CASSPTAGFDGYTF.